This note documents a single T cell receptor beta chain sequence. In the authors' workflow: Estimates of nucleated cell counts were drawn from the amplification of reference gene primers. This table comes from immunoSEQ multiplex PCR, and its TCRdb copy is limited to in-frame clones, with some not included. Clonal size and the V and J genes are those of that table, whereas D and trimming came from the DNA. The data show fewer than 150,000 clones, roughly 87% seen once. The data stem from a study of blood T cell repertoires in COVID-19. Study as a whole: Whether acute or convalescent, the COVID-19 samples came from the United States, Italy and Spain. PBMCs, B-cell-depleted T cells, or T cells provided the cDNA or gDNA that made up the material.

The V and J ends lost 2 bases and 2 bases respectively, with 11 bases between them. The CDR3 spans 15 residues. Germline CDR1 and CDR2: SEHNR and FQNEAQ (reference sequence). Sequencing was done on a sample of peripheral blood. This clonotype was obtained from a human donor in a cohort sampled during active COVID-19. V is TRBV7-9 and J is TRBJ2-3, with D perhaps matching TRBD1 (6 bases). This chain's CDR3 is CASSLRGQDTDTQYF. CDR3 in DNA: TGTGCCAGCAGCTTAAGGGGACAAGACACAGATACGCAGTATTTT.